Described below is a single T cell receptor (beta chain) sequence and its context. This sample was taken from a study of blood T cells in healthy people across ages. The authors ran a second PCR of about 6 to 11 cycles using a sample-barcoded 5' primer and a J-beta primer mix. TCRdb redid the calling of the 5' RACE reads with MiXCR, one entry per CDR3 protein. The table has some 920,000 distinct CDR3 sequences, roughly 51% seen once. Trimming took 2 bases from V and 4 from J, leaving 13 bases between them. The CDR3 spans 15 residues. In germline, CDR1 is MNHNS, CDR2 SASEGT. Specimen: blood. The clonotype was recovered from a woman aged 55-69 years in good health. The rearrangement uses TRBV6-1 and TRBJ2-3; possibly TRBD1 or TRBD2 for D (5 bases each). CDR3 DNA sequence: TGTGCCAGCAGTGAAACTAGGGGTGGAGCAGATACGCAGTATTTT. Amino acids: CASSETRGGADTQYF.